This T cell receptor (beta chain) was profiled in a study of T cell responses to AZD1222 COVID-19 vaccine. Study outcomes and limitations: Regions 160-218 and 743-854 dominated among vaccine-associated CD4 TCRs spanning spike. Variant regions that are unmutated are reportedly the target of nearly half of spike-specific TCRs. Among the donors, most were white British and more were female, and clonal diversity was possibly underestimated. Spike-specific TCR breadth and depth grew following two AZD1222 doses.

A word on this clone: As yet, its antigen is unknown.

Only in-frame clones appear in the TCRdb table, and some are missing; sequencing was by immunoSEQ multiplex PCR. The table lists about 120,000 clones, approximately 93% of them singletons. Between the trimmed V and J ends, which lost 2 bases and 4 bases, there was a span of 11 bases. Germline V gene data show CDR1 as SGHTA and CDR2 as FQGTGA. The CDR3 has 14 residues. The gene calls are TRBV7-3 and TRBJ2-5; D possibly uses TRBD1 or TRBD2 (5 bases each). The sequence derives from an adult in good health. The specimen was peripheral blood, collected on day 0 of AZD1222 vaccination. CDR3 nucleotides: TGTGCCAGCAGCTTAGGGGGTTACGGAGAGACCCAGTACTTC. This translates into CASSLGGYGETQYF.